A selection of T cell receptor beta chains follows, all from one sample in a study of blood T cell repertoires in COVID-19. Produced via immunoSEQ multiplex PCR; TCRdb's table is partial and in-frame only. The sample includes about 250,000 clones, more than 75% of them seen just once. Sequencing input: PBMCs or T cells enriched from blood (not recorded which). All receptors come from a woman between 50 and 59 years old who had recovered from COVID-19. CDR3s include the opening cysteine and the closing phenylalanine or tryptophan. The D gene is left open where the match is weak. Not all rows give a size; the values are once, few, many and, for expanded clones, a class.

cdr3_nt cdr3_aa v_call d_call clone_size j_call
TGTGCCAGCAGCAGGGGGCGCGGATACGAGCAGTACTTC CASSRGRGYEQYF TRBV5-8 TRBD1 . TRBJ2-7
TGTGCCAGCACCTTCGGACAGGGGGGACTCACCTTC CASTFGQGGLTF TRBV9 TRBD1 . TRBJ1-2
TGTGCCTGGAGTTCGGGCCCGCGGGCAAATCAGCCCCAGCATTTT CAWSSGPRANQPQHF TRBV30 . . TRBJ1-5
TGTGCCAGCAGTTTCCGGGACAGGGTTGAAAAACTGTTTTTT CASSFRDRVEKLFF TRBV28 TRBD1 . TRBJ1-4
TGCGCCAGCAGCGGCGGGAGCTCCTTGAGCTCCTACGAGCAGTACTTC CASSGGSSLSSYEQYF TRBV5-1 TRBD2 . TRBJ2-7
TGTGCCAGCAGTGACGAAGGGACTCCAAATGAGCAGTTCTTC CASSDEGTPNEQFF TRBV2 . . TRBJ2-1
TGCGCCAGCAGCGCAACAGGGGCGGGGGAGCAGTACTTC CASSATGAGEQYF TRBV5-1 . once TRBJ2-7
TGTGCCAGCTCACCAGAGGGACTAAATTATGGCTACACCTTC CASSPEGLNYGYTF TRBV18 . . TRBJ1-2
TGTGCCAGCAGTTTCGGCGGGACAGAAATGAACACTGAAGCTTTCTTT CASSFGGTEMNTEAFF TRBV27 TRBD1 . TRBJ1-1
TGTGCCAGCAGTCCCATCGTCACTTCAGGGACCGGGGGTGGCTACACCTTC CASSPIVTSGTGGGYTF TRBV28 . medium-sized TRBJ1-2
TGCGCCAGCAGCCCAAACGGACTAGGGAACACCGGGGAGCTGTTTTTT CASSPNGLGNTGELFF TRBV5-1 TRBD2 . TRBJ2-2
TGTGCCAGTAGTATGGCGGGGACAGCTACCTACGAGCAGTACTTC CASSMAGTATYEQYF TRBV19 . . TRBJ2-7
TGTGCCAGCAGCTCAGACAGAATCAACCCATATAATTCACCCCTCCACTTT CASSSDRINPYNSPLHF TRBV5-5 . . TRBJ1-6
TGTGCCAGCAGTGCATCTATTGGACACGGAAATATCTTC CASSASIGHGNIF TRBV2 . . TRBJ2-1
TGTGCCAGCAGTTACGAGACAGGCTCCTACAATGAGCAGTTCTTC CASSYETGSYNEQFF TRBV6-6 . . TRBJ2-1
TGTGCCAGCAGCGCAGCCGACAGTCGAAAACAAGCTTTCTTT CASSAADSRKQAFF TRBV9 . . TRBJ1-1
TGTGCCAGCAGCCTGGGAGCGTACTACGAGCAGTACTTC CASSLGAYYEQYF TRBV28 . . TRBJ2-7
TGTGCCAGCAGCCCCGGGACTAGCGGGCGACTCCAAGAGACCCAGTACTTC CASSPGTSGRLQETQYF TRBV7-6 TRBD2 . TRBJ2-5
TGTGCCAGCAGCTTAACGGGGATTGGGAACACTGAAGCTTTCTTT CASSLTGIGNTEAFF TRBV11-2 . . TRBJ1-1
TGTGCCAGCAGGCGGGATAACTATGGCTACACCTTC CASRRDNYGYTF TRBV28 . many TRBJ1-2
TGTGCCAGCAGCGGCAAGCAAACCTCCTACAATGAGCAGTTCTTC CASSGKQTSYNEQFF TRBV9 . once TRBJ2-1
TGTGCCAGCAGCCCGCTAGTCTACGAGCAGTACTTC CASSPLVYEQYF TRBV7-9 . . TRBJ2-7
TGTGCCATCAGTGATGGGGGCTTCACCGGGGAGCTGTTTTTT CAISDGGFTGELFF TRBV10-3 . . TRBJ2-2
TGCGCCAGCAGCCCCCTCGGGGGGAACACTGAAGCTTTCTTT CASSPLGGNTEAFF TRBV4-1 . . TRBJ1-1
TGTGCCAGCAGCCAAGATCTGAGGGAGACCCAGTACTTC CASSQDLRETQYF TRBV14 . . TRBJ2-5
TGTGCCACCAGCAGGGGTGACTTCTCTGGGGCCAACGTCCTGACTTTC CATSRGDFSGANVLTF TRBV15 . . TRBJ2-6
TGTGCCAGCAGCTTAGCGGGAGGGCCGCTCGGGGAGCTGTTTTTT CASSLAGGPLGELFF TRBV5-4 TRBD2 . TRBJ2-2